This TCR beta chain was retrieved from a study of T cell responses to AZD1222 COVID-19 vaccine (dated by TCRdb to the early 2020s). Regarding the complete study: AZD1222 recipients with second doses at about 4 weeks or about 12 weeks were pooled, because spike-specific TCR depth and breadth did not differ between schedules. TCR sequencing was performed for 230 to 250 trial participants, of whom some 200 were given two doses of AZD1222 and around 25 were given two doses of MenACWY control vaccine. Enrollment into the trials was organized by age into subgroups of 18-55, 56-69 and 70-plus years, and those subgroups contained roughly 150, 30 and 60 TCR-sequenced participants, respectively.

The time point label here, explained by the study, means: baseline before first vaccination. Vaccinee samples were obtained from the UK trials COV001 and COV002, which included a single-blind randomized controlled phase 2/3 trial of AZD1222 (ChAdOx1 nCoV-19) in healthy adults. Trial participant PBMC samples were collected at day 0 and day 28 after the second dose for TCRbeta chain sequencing. With regard to this clone: There is no known antigen for this receptor. Base qualities are not provided; no much larger clone lies one nucleotide away.

Broad study findings and their caveats: The vaccine-associated CD4 TCRs covered the entire spike protein, and the dominant responses fell in regions 160-218 and 743-854. Only six AZD1222 recipients were SARS-CoV-2 seropositive at baseline, limiting conclusions about previously exposed vaccinees. Reportedly, almost half of the unique spike-specific TCRs recognized epitopes lying outside the regions that are mutated in the B.1.351 and B.1.1.7 variants. The 56-69-year group was small, and its depth increase did not reach significance, likely because of low power. Because no samples from the day 14 peak response were available, repertoires could be characterized only after the peak T cell response. Participants were mostly white British and included more females than males, and it was suggested by the authors that clonal diversity may have been underestimated. Spike-specific TCR breadth and depth rose significantly after two AZD1222 doses compared with day 0 and with MenACWY recipients.

The germline V gene provides CDR1 KGHSH and CDR2 LQKENI. The junction shows trimming of 6 bases on V and 4 bases on J, and the gene matches do not reach 8 bases of it. The cysteine opens and the phenylalanine closes a CDR3 of 15 amino acids. Left in the record is the CDR3 DNA by itself, 45 bases read in frame from the first base. The CDR3 regions of human TCRbeta chains were subjected to immunosequencing. In the authors' own workflow: TCRs in the repertoires were compared against a reference library of SARS-CoV-2-specific TCRs that had been generated with the MIRA antigen-specificity platform. Breadth meant the fraction of unique TCRs that were SARS-CoV-2-associated, whereas depth meant the fraction of total T cells that were SARS-CoV-2-associated. Using the MIRA data, each spike-specific TCR was mapped to the spike region that the TCR reacts to and placed in a CD4 or CD8 class. Log10-transformed breadth and depth values were compared by one-way ANOVA with Sidak's multiple comparisons tests. As stored in TCRdb, this immuneACCESS dataset retains in-frame rearrangements with V and J assigned. A fraction of the clones does not appear; measured against another copy, unresolved V genes explain less than half of the discrepancy, and the remainder lacks a known reason. V and J calls and clone size come straight from that table; D and trimming were deduced from the DNA. Present in this sample are 67,000 or so clones, 84% of which were seen just once. The ten largest clones add up to 9.5% to 10% of the sample.

The sequenced sample was peripheral blood, obtained on day 0 of AZD1222 vaccination. The clonotype originates from an adult in good health. The chain uses TRBV18 and TRBJ2-1; the central 8 bases match TRBD2. The nucleotide sequence reads as follows: TGTGCCAGCTCCCGGCGAGCGGGGGCATACAATGAGCAGTTCTTC. This sequence encodes CASSRRAGAYNEQFF.